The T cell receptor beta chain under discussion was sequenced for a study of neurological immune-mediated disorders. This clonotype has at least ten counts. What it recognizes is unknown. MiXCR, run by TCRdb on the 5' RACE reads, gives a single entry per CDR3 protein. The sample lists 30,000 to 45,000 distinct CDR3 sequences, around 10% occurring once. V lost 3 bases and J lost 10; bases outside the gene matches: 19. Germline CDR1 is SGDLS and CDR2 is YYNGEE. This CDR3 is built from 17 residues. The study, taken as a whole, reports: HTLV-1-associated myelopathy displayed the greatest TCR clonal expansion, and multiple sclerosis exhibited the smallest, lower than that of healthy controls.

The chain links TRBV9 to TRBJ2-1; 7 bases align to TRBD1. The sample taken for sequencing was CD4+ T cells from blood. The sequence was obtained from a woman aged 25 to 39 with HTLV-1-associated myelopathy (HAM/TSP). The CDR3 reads CASSAATGAVTPQEQFF. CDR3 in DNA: TGTGCCAGCAGCGCCGCCACAGGGGCCGTTACCCCTCAGGAGCAGTTCTTC.